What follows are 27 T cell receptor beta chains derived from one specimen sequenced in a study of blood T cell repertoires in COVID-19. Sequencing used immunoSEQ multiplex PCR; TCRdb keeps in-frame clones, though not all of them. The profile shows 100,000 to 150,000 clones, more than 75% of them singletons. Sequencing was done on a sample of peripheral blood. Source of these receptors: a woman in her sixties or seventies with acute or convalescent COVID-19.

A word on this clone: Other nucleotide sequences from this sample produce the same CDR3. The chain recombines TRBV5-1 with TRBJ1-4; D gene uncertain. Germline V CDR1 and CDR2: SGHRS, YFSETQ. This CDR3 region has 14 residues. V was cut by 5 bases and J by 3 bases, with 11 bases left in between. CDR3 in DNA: TGCGCCAGCAGTCTCACGGGTGCTAATGAAAAACTGTTTTTT. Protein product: CASSLTGANEKLFF. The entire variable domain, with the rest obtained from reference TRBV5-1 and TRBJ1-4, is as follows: KAGVTQTPRYLIKTRGQQVTLSCSPISGHRSVSWYQQTPGQGLQFLFEYFSETQRNKGNFPGRFSGRQFSNSRSEMNVSTLELGDSALYLCASSLTGANEKLFFGSGTQLSVL.

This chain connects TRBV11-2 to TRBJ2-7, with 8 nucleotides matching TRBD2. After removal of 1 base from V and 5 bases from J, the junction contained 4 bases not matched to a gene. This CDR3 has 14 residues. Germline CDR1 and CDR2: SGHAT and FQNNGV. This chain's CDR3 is CASSLVAGSHEQYF. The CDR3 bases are TGTGCCAGCAGCTTAGTAGCGGGATCCCACGAGCAGTACTTC. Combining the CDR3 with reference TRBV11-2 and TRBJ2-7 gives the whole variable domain EAGVAQSPRYKIIEKRQSVAFWCNPISGHATLYWYQQILGQGPKLLIQFQNNGVVDDSQLPKDRFSAERLKGVDSTLKIQPAKLEDSAVYLCASSLVAGSHEQYFGPGTRLTVT.

The CDR3 loop is CAISEGERETQYF. The CDR3 nucleotides are TGTGCCATCAGTGAGGGAGAGAGAGAGACCCAGTACTTC. The rearrangement uses TRBV10-3 and TRBJ2-5, with unresolved D. Per germline, CDR1 ENHRY and CDR2 SYGVKD. V lost 2 bases, J lost 4 bases, and 8 bases lay in between. The CDR3 loop spans 13 amino acids.

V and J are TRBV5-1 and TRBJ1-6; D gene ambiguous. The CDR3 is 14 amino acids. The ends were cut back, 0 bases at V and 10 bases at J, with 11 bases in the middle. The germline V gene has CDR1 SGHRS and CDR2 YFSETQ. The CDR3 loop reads CASSLGGKSSPLHF. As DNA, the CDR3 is TGCGCCAGCAGCTTGGGAGGGAAAAGCTCACCCCTCCACTTT.

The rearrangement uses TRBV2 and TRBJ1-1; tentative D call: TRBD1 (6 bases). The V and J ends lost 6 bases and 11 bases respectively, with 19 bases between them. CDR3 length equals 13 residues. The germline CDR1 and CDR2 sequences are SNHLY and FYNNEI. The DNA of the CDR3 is TGTGCCAGCAGAGGAGATCAGGGGAATGCGGCTTTCTTT. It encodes CASRGDQGNAAFF.

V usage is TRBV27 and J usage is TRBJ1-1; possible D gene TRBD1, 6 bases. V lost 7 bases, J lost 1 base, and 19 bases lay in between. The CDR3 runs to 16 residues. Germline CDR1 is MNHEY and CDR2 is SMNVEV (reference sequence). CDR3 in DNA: TGTGCCAGCACTTCCTTACCCGGGACATCGAACACTGAAGCTTTCTTT. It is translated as CASTSLPGTSNTEAFF.

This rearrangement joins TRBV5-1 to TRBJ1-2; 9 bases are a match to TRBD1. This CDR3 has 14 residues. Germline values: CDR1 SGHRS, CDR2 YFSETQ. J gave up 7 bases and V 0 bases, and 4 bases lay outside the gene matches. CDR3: CASSLAGQGSGYTF. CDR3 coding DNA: TGCGCCAGCAGCTTGGCGGGACAGGGAAGTGGCTACACCTTC.

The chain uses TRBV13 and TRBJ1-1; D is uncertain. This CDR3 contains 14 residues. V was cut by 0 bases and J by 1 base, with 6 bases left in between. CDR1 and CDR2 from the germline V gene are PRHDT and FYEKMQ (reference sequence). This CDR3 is CASSLGAGNTEAFF. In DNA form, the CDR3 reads TGTGCCAGCAGCTTAGGCGCAGGGAACACTGAAGCTTTCTTT.

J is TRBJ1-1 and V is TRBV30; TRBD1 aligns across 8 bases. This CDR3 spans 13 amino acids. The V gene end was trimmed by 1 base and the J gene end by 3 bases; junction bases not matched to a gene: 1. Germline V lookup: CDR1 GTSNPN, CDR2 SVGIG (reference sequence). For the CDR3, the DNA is TGTGCCTGGAGTGGACAGGGGCACACTGAAGCTTTCTTT. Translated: CAWSGQGHTEAFF.

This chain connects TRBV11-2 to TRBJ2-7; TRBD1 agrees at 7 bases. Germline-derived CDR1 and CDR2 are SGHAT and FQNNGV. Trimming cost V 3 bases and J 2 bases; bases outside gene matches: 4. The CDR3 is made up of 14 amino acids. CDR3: CASSFPGTAYEQYF. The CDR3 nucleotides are TGTGCCAGCAGCTTCCCCGGGACAGCCTACGAGCAGTACTTC.

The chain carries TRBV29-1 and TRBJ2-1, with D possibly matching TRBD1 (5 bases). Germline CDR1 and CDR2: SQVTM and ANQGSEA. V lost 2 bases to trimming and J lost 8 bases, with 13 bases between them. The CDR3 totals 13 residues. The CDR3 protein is CSVEKGPVYEQFF. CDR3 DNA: TGCAGCGTTGAAAAGGGGCCAGTTTATGAGCAGTTCTTC.

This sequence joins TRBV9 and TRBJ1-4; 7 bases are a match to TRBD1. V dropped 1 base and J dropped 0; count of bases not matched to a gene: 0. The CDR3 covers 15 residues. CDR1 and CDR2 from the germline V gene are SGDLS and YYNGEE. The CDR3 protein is CASSVQGATNEKLFF. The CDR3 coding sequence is TGTGCCAGCAGCGTACAGGGGGCAACTAATGAAAAACTGTTTTTT.

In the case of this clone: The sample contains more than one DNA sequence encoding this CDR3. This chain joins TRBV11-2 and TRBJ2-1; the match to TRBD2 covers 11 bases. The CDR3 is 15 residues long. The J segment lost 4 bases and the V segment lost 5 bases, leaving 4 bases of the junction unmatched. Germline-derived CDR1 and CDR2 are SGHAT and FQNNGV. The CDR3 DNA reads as TGTGCCAGCAGCCTCGGGACTAGCGGATACAATGAGCAGTTCTTC. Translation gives CASSLGTSGYNEQFF.

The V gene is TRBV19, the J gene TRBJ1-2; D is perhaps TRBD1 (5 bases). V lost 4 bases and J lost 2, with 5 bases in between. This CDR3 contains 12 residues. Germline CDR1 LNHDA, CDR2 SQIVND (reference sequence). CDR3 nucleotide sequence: TGTGCCAGTAGTAACAGGAACTATGGCTACACCTTC. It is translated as CASSNRNYGYTF.

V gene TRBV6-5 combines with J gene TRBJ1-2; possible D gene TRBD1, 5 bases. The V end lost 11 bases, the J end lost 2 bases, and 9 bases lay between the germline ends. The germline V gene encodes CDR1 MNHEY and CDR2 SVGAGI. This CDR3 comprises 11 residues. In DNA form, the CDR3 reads TGTGCCGGGTGGGGCAACTATGGCTACACCTTC. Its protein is CAGWGNYGYTF.

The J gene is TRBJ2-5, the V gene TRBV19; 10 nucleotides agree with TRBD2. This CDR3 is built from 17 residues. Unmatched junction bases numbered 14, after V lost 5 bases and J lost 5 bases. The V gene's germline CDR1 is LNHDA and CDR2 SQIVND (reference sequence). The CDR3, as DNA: TGTGCCAGTAGTGCCCTCCTAGCGGGAGATGCGGGGGAGACCCAGTACTTC. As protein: CASSALLAGDAGETQYF.

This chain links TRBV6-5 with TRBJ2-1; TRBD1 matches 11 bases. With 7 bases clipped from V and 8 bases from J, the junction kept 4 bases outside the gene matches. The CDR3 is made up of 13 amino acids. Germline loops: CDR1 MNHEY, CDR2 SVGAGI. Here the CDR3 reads CASTGTGGYEQFF. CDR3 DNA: TGTGCCAGCACGGGGACAGGGGGGTATGAGCAGTTCTTC.

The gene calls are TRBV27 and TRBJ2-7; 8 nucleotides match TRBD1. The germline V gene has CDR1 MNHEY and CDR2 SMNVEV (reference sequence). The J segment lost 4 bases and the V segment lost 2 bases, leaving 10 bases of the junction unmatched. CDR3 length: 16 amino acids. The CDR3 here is CASSLVGTGGGYEQYF. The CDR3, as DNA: TGTGCCAGCAGTTTAGTCGGGACAGGAGGGGGTTACGAGCAGTACTTC.

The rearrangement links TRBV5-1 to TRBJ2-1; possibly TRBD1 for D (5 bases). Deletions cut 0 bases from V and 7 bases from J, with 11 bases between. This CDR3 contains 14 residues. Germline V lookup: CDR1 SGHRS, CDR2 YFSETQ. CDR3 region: CASSLATGSNEQFF. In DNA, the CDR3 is TGCGCCAGCAGCTTGGCAACAGGATCGAATGAGCAGTTCTTC.

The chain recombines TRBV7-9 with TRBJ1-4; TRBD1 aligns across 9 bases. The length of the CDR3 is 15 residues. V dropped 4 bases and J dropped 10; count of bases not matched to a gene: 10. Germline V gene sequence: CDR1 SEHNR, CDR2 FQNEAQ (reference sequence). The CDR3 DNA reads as TGTGCCAGCAGCTCTTCGGGACAGGGCCGGGGAAAACTGTTTTTT. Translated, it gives CASSSSGQGRGKLFF.

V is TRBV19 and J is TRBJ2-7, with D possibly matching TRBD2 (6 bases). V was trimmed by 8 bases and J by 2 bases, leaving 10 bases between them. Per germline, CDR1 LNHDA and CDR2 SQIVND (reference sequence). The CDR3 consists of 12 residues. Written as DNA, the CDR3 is TGTGCCAGTGCTGGAGGGCCCTACGAGCAGTACTTC. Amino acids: CASAGGPYEQYF. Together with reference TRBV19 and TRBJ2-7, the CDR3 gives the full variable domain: DGGITQSPKYLFRKEGQNVTLSCEQNLNHDAMYWYRQDPGQGLRLIYYSQIVNDFQKGDIAEGYSVSREKKESFPLTVTSAQKNPTAFYLCASAGGPYEQYFGPGTRLTVT.

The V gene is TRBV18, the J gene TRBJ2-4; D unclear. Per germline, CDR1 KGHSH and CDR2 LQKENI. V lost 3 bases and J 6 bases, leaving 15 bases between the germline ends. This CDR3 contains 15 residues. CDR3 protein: CASSPSRANSNIQYF. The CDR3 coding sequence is TGTGCCAGCTCACCCTCTCGTGCGAATTCAAACATTCAGTACTTC. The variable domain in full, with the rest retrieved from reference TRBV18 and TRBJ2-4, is NAGVMQNPRHLVRRRGQEARLRCSPMKGHSHVYWYRQLPEEGLKFMVYLQKENIIDESGMPKERFSAEFPKEGPSILRIQQVVRGDSAAYFCASSPSRANSNIQYFGAGTRLSVL.

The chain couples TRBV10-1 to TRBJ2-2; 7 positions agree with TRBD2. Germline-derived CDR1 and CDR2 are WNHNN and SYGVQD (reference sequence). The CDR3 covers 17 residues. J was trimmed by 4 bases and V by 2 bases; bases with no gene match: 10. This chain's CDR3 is CASSEVAGVGATGELFF. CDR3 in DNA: TGCGCCAGCAGTGAGGTTGCGGGAGTTGGGGCCACCGGGGAGCTGTTTTTT.

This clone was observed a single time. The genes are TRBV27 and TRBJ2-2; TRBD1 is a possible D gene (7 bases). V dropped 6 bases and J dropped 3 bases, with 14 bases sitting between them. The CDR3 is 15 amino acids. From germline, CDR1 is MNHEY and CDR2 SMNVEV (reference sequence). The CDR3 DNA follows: TGTGCCAGCAGAAGGAGGGGACAGTACACCGGGGAGCTGTTTTTT. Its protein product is CASRRRGQYTGELFF.

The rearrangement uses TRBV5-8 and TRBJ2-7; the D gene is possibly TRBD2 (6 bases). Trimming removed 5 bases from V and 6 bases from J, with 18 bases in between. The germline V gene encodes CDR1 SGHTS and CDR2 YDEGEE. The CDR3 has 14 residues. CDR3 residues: CASRVIGGPREQYV. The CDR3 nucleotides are TGTGCCAGCAGGGTGATCGGAGGGCCTCGCGAGCAGTACGTC.

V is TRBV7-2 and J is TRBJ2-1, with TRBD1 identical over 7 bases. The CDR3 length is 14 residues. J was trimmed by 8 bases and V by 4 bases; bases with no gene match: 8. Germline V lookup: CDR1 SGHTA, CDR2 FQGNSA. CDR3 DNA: TGTGCCAGCAGCTCTTGGACAGGAGGCCATGAGCAGTTCTTC. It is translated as CASSSWTGGHEQFF.

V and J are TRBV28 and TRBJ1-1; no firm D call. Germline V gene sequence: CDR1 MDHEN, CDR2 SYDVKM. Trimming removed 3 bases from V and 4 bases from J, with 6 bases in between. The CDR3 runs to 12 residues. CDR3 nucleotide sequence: TGTGCCAGCAGTTTCTTTTTCACTGAAGCTTTCTTT. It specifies CASSFFFTEAFF.